The sequence of this T cell receptor beta chain was determined in a study of blood T cell repertoires in COVID-19. About the research overall: The analysed material was cDNA or gDNA that came from T cells, B-cell-depleted T cells, or PBMCs.

The protocol was immunoSEQ multiplex PCR, while the TCRdb copy is restricted to in-frame clones and leaves out a portion. This sample has roughly 180,000 clones; about 84% occur once, and the top ten carry approximately 7.1%. Between the trimmed V and J ends, which lost 0 bases and 7 bases, there was a span of 14 bases. In germline, CDR1 is SGHTS, CDR2 YDEGEE. The CDR3 length is 14 residues. The source of this sequence is a human donor in a cohort sampled during active COVID-19. The chain recombines TRBV5-8 with TRBJ2-7; maybe TRBD2 (6 bases). The sequenced sample consisted of peripheral blood. The CDR3 DNA is TGTGCCAGCAGCTTGGTGAGGGCCGGGGGTGAGCAGTACTTC. Its protein product is CASSLVRAGGEQYF.